Listed below are T cell receptor beta chains from one sample, sequenced in a study of cytomegalovirus exposure and HLA in healthy donors. Profiling relied on immunoSEQ multiplex PCR, and the TCRdb table lists in-frame clones only, not all of them. This repertoire includes about 96,000 clones. Sample: PBMCs. The receptors derive from a woman in her twenties or thirties in good health and CMV-seronegative. Both conserved end residues are part of each CDR3.

v_call	cdr3_aa
TRBV9	CASSPRGRTEAFF
TRBV6-1	CASSVRRSTGELFF
TRBV9	CASSADRGVLRELFF
TRBV5-1	CASSEGMNTEAFF
TRBV28	CASSPDRGQGSYNEQFF
TRBV5-1	CASSLEDTGELFF
TRBV6-1	CASRTGGTEAFF
TRBV19	CASSIGERSYEQYF
TRBV5-6	CASSFETALNTEAFF
TRBV28	CASSLEQGGFVEKLFF
TRBV2	CATGTLDEAFF
TRBV19	CASSIVGQSNQPQHF
TRBV28	CASSLPDSRNTEAFF
TRBV19	CASKVEGLYNEQFF
TRBV7-9	CASSLARGEQYF
TRBV18	CASSDRGGEAFF
TRBV29-1	CSAGPTGSENIQYF
TRBV19	CASSIPGVNTEAFF
TRBV27	CASRFRGEAFF
TRBV2	CASSAGQAYNEQFF
TRBV4-2	CASSGPGGEVPTQYF
TRBV6-5	CASSYRTGLTNYGYTF
TRBV28	CASGGHEQFF
TRBV7-9	CASTLTGEFAEAFF
TRBV9	CASSVTLDTGELFF
TRBV19	CATTHGRANEKLFF
TRBV28	CASSDLRGGDYGYTF
TRBV9	CASSPDLWSEQYF
TRBV19	CASSPRKLAGGPNEQFF
TRBV28	CASQGQHLPQHF
TRBV28	CASSSQGAPMNTEAFF
TRBV28	CAARDRGSQPQHF
TRBV6-5	CASRKPGQETQYF
TRBV6-5	CASTRLGEQYF
TRBV2	CASSDRAGANVLTF
TRBV10-2	CASSDNRPNTGELFF
TRBV13	CASSLAALAGAYNEQFF
TRBV28	CASSYLTARLYEQYF
TRBV5-1	CASSVDRGLYTF
TRBV6-1	CASSAAQGDNQPQHF
TRBV4-1	CASSQGRGDQETQYF
TRBV4-2	CASSPSQGNQEKLFF
TRBV11-1	CASSFDGSVYEQYF
TRBV27	CASSFFRGSEKLFF
TRBV10-2	CASSRGLRQPQHF
TRBV28	CASRPQGSSYIYGYTF
TRBV5-4	CASSDGTGGTGELFF
TRBV5-6	CASSLRGFEAYNEQFF
TRBV19	CASSITTGDYGYTF
TRBV7-9	CASSLSAQAAKNIQYF
TRBV4-1	CASSASGTPYYNEQFF
TRBV7-6	CASSLGQIGEQFF
TRBV28	CASSFVEHEQYF
TRBV5-4	CASSLRGEQYF
TRBV28	CASRLGAETYEQYF